This T cell receptor (beta chain) appears in the sequencing data of a study of T cell repertoires in cytomegalovirus infection. In the study overall: Public TCR beta signatures marked donors with CMV infection and the matching HLA. Points from the study as a whole: The cumulative frequency of public TCR beta families distinguished individuals who carried CMV together with the relevant HLA. Within the response measured ex vivo, HLA-C-restricted CMV-specific TCR beta clonotypes were dominant.

TCRdb used MiXCR to reprocess the reads, holding one entry per CDR3 protein. The sample has approximately 700,000 distinct CDR3 sequences; approximately 34% are singletons. Trimming at V came to 6 bases and at J to 7 bases, leaving 6 bases not matched to a gene. This CDR3 contains 13 residues. Germline values: CDR1 ENHRY, CDR2 SYGVKD. This clonotype showed up many times. Its antigen is still unknown. The source material was PBMCs. This chain links TRBV10-3 with TRBJ1-5; 7 bases match TRBD1. The receptor's source is a human donor in good health (CMV status not recorded). Some clones in this sample may be carry-over from other donors' samples. DNA of the CDR3: TGTGCCATCAGGGGACAGTTGGACCAGCCCCAGCATTTT. Its translation is CAIRGQLDQPQHF.